Below, 24 T cell receptor beta chains from the same sample are listed, as sequenced in a study of blood T cell repertoires in COVID-19. The method was immunoSEQ multiplex PCR; TCRdb's version includes in-frame clones alone and lacks a portion of them. The sample carries about 480,000 clones, roughly 88% recorded once. The sequencing sample was made of PBMCs or T cells enriched from blood (not recorded which). The receptors shown here come from a woman between 40 and 50 years old who had recovered from COVID-19.

This chain connects TRBV29-1 to TRBJ1-1; TRBD1 aligns across 7 bases. Germline V lookup: CDR1 SQVTM, CDR2 ANQGSEA. The CDR3 is 14 amino acids. V shed 6 bases, J shed 5 bases, and the junction held 12 bases outside the gene matches. CDR3 loop: CSVGNRGGRTEAFF. The CDR3 DNA reads TGCAGCGTGGGAAACAGGGGCGGAAGAACTGAAGCTTTCTTT. The variable domain in full, with the rest retrieved from reference TRBV29-1 and TRBJ1-1, is SAVISQKPSRDICQRGTSLTIQCQVDSQVTMMFWYRQQPGQSLTLIATANQGSEATYESGFVIDKFPISRPNLTFSTLTVSNMSPEDSSIYLCSVGNRGGRTEAFFGQGTRLTVV.

CDR3 in DNA: TGTGCCAGCAGCTCCCAGGGCGGGAGGGCTACCTCCTACAATGAGCAGTTCTTC. Its translation is CASSSQGGRATSYNEQFF. The rearrangement links TRBV7-6 to TRBJ2-1; 9 positions match TRBD2. Unmatched junction bases numbered 10, after V lost 4 bases and J lost 0 bases. The CDR3 covers 18 residues. Germline V lookup: CDR1 SGHVS, CDR2 FNYEAQ. Full variable domain (rest looked up from reference TRBV7-6 and TRBJ2-1): GAGVSQSPRYKVTKRGQDVALRCDPISGHVSLYWYRQALGQGPEFLTYFNYEAQQDKSGLPNDRFSAERPEGSISTLTIQRTEQRDSAMYRCASSSQGGRATSYNEQFFGPGTRLTVL.

This chain uses TRBV19 with TRBJ2-7; tentative D call: TRBD2 (6 bases). Trimming took off 3 bases at V and 1 base at J, with 13 bases between the two ends. Germline CDR1 reads LNHDA; CDR2 reads SQIVND (reference sequence). The CDR3 is made up of 15 amino acids. The CDR3 sequence: CASSMVGEDSYEQYF. The CDR3 region has the DNA TGTGCCAGTAGTATGGTGGGGGAGGATTCCTACGAGCAGTACTTC.

The V and J genes are TRBV5-1 and TRBJ2-3; the match to TRBD2 covers 10 bases. Losses at the gene ends were 1 base for V and 7 bases for J; bases not matched to a gene: 6. This CDR3 contains 15 residues. Germline V gene data show CDR1 as SGHRS and CDR2 as YFSETQ. The CDR3 nucleotides read TGCGCCAGCAGCTTGACTAGCGGGACATCGAATACGCAGTATTTT. It codes for CASSLTSGTSNTQYF.

V gene TRBV12-5 combines with J gene TRBJ2-3; TRBD1 matches at 7 bases. Per germline, CDR1 LGHNT and CDR2 FRNRAP. The CDR3 spans 13 residues. After removal of 3 bases from V and 3 bases from J, the junction contained 0 bases not matched to a gene. The CDR3 DNA sequence: TGTGCTAGTGGTTTACAGGGGACAGATACGCAGTATTTT. This codes for CASGLQGTDTQYF.

The rearrangement links TRBV4-3 to TRBJ1-3; D not resolved. The CDR3 has 14 amino acids. Germline V gene data show CDR1 as LGHNA and CDR2 as YSLEER. Trimming took off 0 bases at V and 0 bases at J, with 3 bases between the two ends. CDR3 bases: TGCGCCAGCAGCCAAGATTACTCTGGAAACACCATATATTTT. This translates into CASSQDYSGNTIYF.

The chain has TRBV5-1 and TRBJ2-1; TRBD2 matches 14 bases. Per the germline V gene, CDR1 is SGHRS and CDR2 is YFSETQ. The CDR3 loop spans 17 amino acids. Trimming cost V 3 bases and J 10 bases; bases outside gene matches: 12. CDR3 coding DNA: TGCGCCAGCAGCTCAGGGACTAGCGGGAGCTTCTATGGCGAGCAGTTCTTC. Its protein is CASSSGTSGSFYGEQFF.

The chain recombines TRBV30 with TRBJ1-3; no clear D gene. The ends were cut back, 0 bases at V and 0 bases at J, with 6 bases in the middle. CDR1 and CDR2 (germline): GTSNPN, SVGIG (reference sequence). The CDR3 has 14 amino acids. The CDR3 reads CAWSVLGSGNTIYF. Written as DNA, the CDR3 is TGTGCCTGGAGTGTACTCGGCTCTGGAAACACCATATATTTT.

The V and J genes are TRBV7-2 and TRBJ1-6; D gene uncertain. The V gene's germline CDR1 is SGHTA and CDR2 FQGNSA. Trimming stripped 5 bases from V and 0 bases from J, with 11 bases between. The CDR3 has 16 amino acids. CDR3 protein: CASSLPSTSYNSPLHF. The DNA for the CDR3 is TGTGCCAGCAGCCTCCCGAGTACCTCCTATAATTCACCCCTCCACTTT.

V is TRBV4-3 and J is TRBJ1-5; unclear D gene. Per the germline V gene, CDR1 is LGHNA and CDR2 is YSLEER. Trimming pared 0 bases from V and 4 bases from J, leaving 13 bases between. This CDR3 contains 16 residues. Here the CDR3 DNA reads TGCGCCAGCAGCCAAGATCGGATGGGGAGGAATCAGCCCCAGCATTTT. This encodes CASSQDRMGRNQPQHF.

The V and J genes are TRBV5-1 and TRBJ1-6; 10 bases match TRBD1. The CDR3 spans 15 residues. Trimming at V came to 3 bases and at J to 10 bases, leaving 7 bases not matched to a gene. Germline values: CDR1 SGHRS, CDR2 YFSETQ. The CDR3 loop is CASSWTGGKDSPLHF. Here the CDR3 DNA reads TGCGCCAGCAGCTGGACAGGGGGAAAAGACTCACCCCTCCACTTT.

The rearrangement uses TRBV30 and TRBJ1-2; the D gene is possibly TRBD1 (6 bases). The CDR3 extends over 14 amino acids. CDR1 and CDR2 from the germline V gene are GTSNPN and SVGIG (reference sequence). V dropped 5 bases and J dropped 0 bases, with 13 bases sitting between them. The CDR3 reads CAWALGHSNYGYTF. Written as DNA, the CDR3 is TGTGCCTGGGCCCTGGGACACTCTAACTATGGCTACACCTTC.

This chain connects TRBV27 to TRBJ1-1, with D hard to call. Germline V CDR1 and CDR2: MNHEY, SMNVEV (reference sequence). V was trimmed by 0 bases and J by 1 base, leaving 6 bases between them. This CDR3 comprises 14 residues. The CDR3, as DNA: TGTGCCAGCAGTTTATCGTACACGAACACTGAAGCTTTCTTT. Protein sequence: CASSLSYTNTEAFF.

The rearrangement uses TRBV7-9 and TRBJ1-1; D gene unclear. Germline lookup yields CDR1 SEHNR and CDR2 FQNEAQ (reference sequence). V lost 1 base and J 5 bases, leaving 8 bases between the germline ends. The CDR3 runs 13 residues. CDR3 protein: CASSLDRVTEAFF. Here the CDR3 DNA reads TGTGCCAGCAGCTTAGATCGGGTGACTGAAGCTTTCTTT.

The gene calls are TRBV6-2 or TRBV6-3 and TRBJ2-5, with 12 bases matching TRBD2. This CDR3 has 17 amino acids. The J segment lost 5 bases and the V segment lost 5 bases, leaving 12 bases of the junction unmatched. Germline loops: CDR1 MNHEY, CDR2 SVGEGT. In DNA form, the CDR3 reads TGTGCCAGCAGTCCCCTTGTCCAGACTAGCGGGAGTGAGACCCAGTACTTC. It codes for CASSPLVQTSGSETQYF.

This chain connects TRBV18 to TRBJ2-7; 14 bases agree with TRBD2. This CDR3 has 16 amino acids. Germline-derived CDR1 and CDR2 are KGHSH and LQKENI. J was trimmed by 6 bases and V by 3 bases; bases with no gene match: 7. CDR3 amino acids: CASSPGLAGVRGEQYF. The CDR3, as DNA: TGTGCCAGCTCACCGGGACTAGCGGGAGTTAGGGGCGAGCAGTACTTC.

In this sample, this clone turned up many times. The chain couples TRBV12-5 to TRBJ2-2; D not certain. The CDR3 runs 14 residues. With 1 base removed from V and 1 base from J, the gap between germline ends came to 4 bases. Germline V CDR1 and CDR2: LGHNT, FRNRAP. This chain's CDR3 is CASGLGRNTGELFF. The CDR3 DNA is TGTGCTAGTGGTTTGGGCAGGAACACCGGGGAGCTGTTTTTT.

The chain combines TRBV6-5 with TRBJ2-2; TRBD1 agrees at 8 bases. This CDR3 is built from 15 residues. V shed 8 bases, J shed 5 bases, and the junction held 10 bases outside the gene matches. Germline V CDR1 and CDR2: MNHEY, SVGAGI. The DNA for the CDR3 is TGTGCCAGCCTTAAGGACAGGGCCAGGACCGGGGAGCTGTTTTTT. It translates to CASLKDRARTGELFF.

This clone has a handful of counts. V gene TRBV4-3 combines with J gene TRBJ2-5, with D unresolved. Trimming pared 1 base from V and 5 bases from J, leaving 8 bases between. Germline CDR1 and CDR2: LGHNA and YSLEER. The CDR3 loop spans 13 amino acids. CDR3 coding DNA: TGCGCCAGCAGCCAAGGTATTGGCGAGACCCAGTACTTC. Residues: CASSQGIGETQYF.

V is TRBV14 and J is TRBJ1-1, with 7 bases that match TRBD1. V lost 7 bases to trimming and J lost 5 bases; unmatched junction nucleotides: 4. CDR1 SGHDN and CDR2 FVKESK come from the germline V gene. CDR3 size: 12 residues. The CDR3 sequence: CASKPGGTEAFF. The CDR3 DNA follows: TGTGCCAGCAAACCAGGGGGTACTGAAGCTTTCTTT.

This chain links TRBV14 with TRBJ1-2; TRBD1 matches at 8 bases. Per the germline V gene, CDR1 is SGHDN and CDR2 is FVKESK. This CDR3 contains 19 residues. J lost 3 bases, V lost 5 bases, and 20 bases had no gene match. CDR3 nucleotide sequence: TGTGCCAGCAGCGCTTATGTAAGACAAGCCGGGACAGGAGACTATGGCTACACCTTC. Residues: CASSAYVRQAGTGDYGYTF.

This clone was seen once. The CDR3: CASSRSGQGNTIYF. The CDR3 nucleotides read TGTGCCAGCAGTCGTTCGGGACAGGGGAACACCATATATTTT. This chain uses TRBV27 with TRBJ1-3, with TRBD1 matching 10 bases. This CDR3 spans 14 amino acids. Looked up from germline, CDR1 is MNHEY and CDR2 is SMNVEV (reference sequence). The ends lost 5 bases at V and 7 bases at J; junction bases unmatched: 5.

Details on this clone: An end of the junction differs from the germline gene, which may be a read error. The V and J genes are TRBV7-7 and TRBJ2-6; a possible D gene is TRBD2 (6 bases). The length of the CDR3 is 17 residues. Germline V gene lookup returns CDR1 SSHAT and CDR2 FNYEAQ (reference sequence). As DNA, the CDR3 is TGTGCTAGCAGCTTAGGGACTCGCTCGGCTGGGGCCAACGTCCTGACTTTC. Its translation: CASSLGTRSAGANVLTF.

The chain has TRBV25-1 and TRBJ1-2; the match to TRBD1 covers 9 bases. Germline CDR1 and CDR2: MGHDK and SYGVNS. The CDR3 extends over 12 amino acids. The V segment lost 4 bases and the J segment 6 bases; nucleotides outside the gene matches: 0. This CDR3 is CASSGDRDGYTF. CDR3 DNA: TGTGCCAGCAGTGGGGACAGGGATGGCTACACCTTC.